This T cell receptor (beta chain) was sequenced in a study of blood T cell repertoires in COVID-19. Study overall: COVID-19 samples, acute and convalescent, were from the United States, Italy and Spain. T cells, B-cell-depleted T cells, or PBMCs provided the cDNA or gDNA that served as material.

From germline, CDR1 is SGHVS and CDR2 FQNEAQ. V lost 4 bases and J lost 7; bases outside the gene matches: 9. CDR3 size: 16 residues. Those enrolled in Seattle joined during active infection and were followed longitudinally afterward. Methods used by the authors: Researchers report that nucleated cell counts were estimated from reference gene primer amplification. Generated by immunoSEQ multiplex PCR, the TCRdb table keeps only in-frame clones and is missing some. V and J calls and clone size come straight from that table; D and trimming were deduced from the DNA. In the table there are fewer than 200,000 clones, roughly four fifths of which are singletons.

Sequenced: peripheral blood. This TCR was sampled from a woman aged 70 to 79 with COVID-19, enrolled during active disease. This chain connects TRBV7-8 to TRBJ2-1; 11 bases line up with TRBD2. The CDR3 is CASSSYSGRAGNEQFF. CDR3 in DNA: TGTGCCAGCAGCTCTTATAGCGGGAGGGCCGGAAATGAGCAGTTCTTC.